The clone carrying this T cell receptor (beta chain) was counted many times. What it binds is not known. The data are from a study of regulatory T cells in long-lasting Graves disease. This CDR3 spans 14 amino acids. The ends were cut back, 6 bases at V and 4 bases at J, with 15 bases in the middle. Time point indicated: newly diagnosed GD, antithyroid drugs for less than 3 months. PBMC RNA was the source of the TCR library. It was an endocrinology department in Xi'an, China, that provided the patients. Study-wide results and caveats: With 2,741 shared public clonotypes, persistent patients exceeded new patients, who shared over 950.

Arm-PCR of CDR3 regions with iRepertoire HTBI primers generated TCR beta libraries. From the multiplex PCR reads, TCRdb called clonotypes with MiXCR, one entry per CDR3 protein. The sample carries some 370,000 distinct CDR3 sequences, 10% to 15% recorded once. The data were also submitted as part of a second study, on T cells in Graves' hyperthyroidism and ophthalmopathy. This second report adds: Each patient was aged 18 to 65 and had newly diagnosed hyperthyroidism of under 2 months' duration. A set of HTBI primers served as the primers for a first-round RT-PCR of the TCR CDR3.

The gene calls are TRBV12-3 or TRBV12-4 and TRBJ2-5; D possibly uses TRBD1 or TRBD2 (5 bases each). The receptor was isolated from a woman between 18 and 30 years old with Graves disease. Source: peripheral blood mononuclear cells (PBMCs), taken at new diagnosis, from a patient treated with antithyroid drugs. DNA for the CDR3: TGTGCCAGCAGCTCCATTGGGGGTCGAGAGACCCAGTACTTC. Translating gives CASSSIGGRETQYF.